The 25 T cell receptor beta chains below were found in one sample sequenced in a study of shared clonotypes between healthy human individuals. Naive CD8 cells were CD45RO-negative, positively selected for CCR7, excluding terminally differentiated effector memory CD45RA+ cells. Sequencing was performed with immunoSEQ multiplex PCR; in TCRdb, only in-frame clones are kept and a portion is missing. The sample holds around 610,000 clones; about 96% are singletons and the top ten take roughly 0.1%. Sequenced input: naive CD8+ T cells sorted from blood. The receptors stem from a woman younger than 45 in good health.

On this clone: The sample contains more than one DNA sequence encoding this CDR3. The chain joins TRBV7-9 to TRBJ2-3; D gene unclear. This CDR3 has 12 amino acids. Trimming removed 1 base at V and 2 bases at J, with 1 base between. The germline V gene has CDR1 SEHNR and CDR2 FQNEAQ (reference sequence). The DNA for the CDR3 is TGTGCCAGCAGCTTAGACACAGATACGCAGTATTTT. Amino acid sequence: CASSLDTDTQYF.

The V and J genes are TRBV6-5 and TRBJ2-2, with TRBD1 as a possible D gene (5 bases). Per the germline V gene, CDR1 is MNHEY and CDR2 is SVGAGI. This CDR3 region has 15 residues. Trimming left V 2 bases short and J 6 bases short, with 13 bases between. The CDR3 here is CASSYTRRGPGELFF. The CDR3 DNA reads TGTGCCAGCAGTTACACCCGAAGGGGTCCCGGGGAGCTGTTTTTT.

This chain connects TRBV4-1 to TRBJ2-1; 7 nucleotides match TRBD2. After removal of 4 bases from V and 7 bases from J, the junction contained 7 bases not matched to a gene. The CDR3 consists of 14 residues. The germline V gene encodes CDR1 MGHRA and CDR2 YSYEKL. The CDR3: CASSPRLALNEQFF. The CDR3 coding sequence is TGCGCCAGCAGCCCTCGACTAGCCCTAAATGAGCAGTTCTTC.

The chain links TRBV7-9 to TRBJ1-2; D remains ambiguous. Germline-derived CDR1 and CDR2 are SEHNR and FQNEAQ (reference sequence). The CDR3 has 12 amino acids. The V gene lost 1 base and the J gene lost 4 bases, with 4 bases spanning the gap. This CDR3 is CASSLGAYGYTF. In DNA form, the CDR3 reads TGTGCCAGCAGCTTAGGGGCCTATGGCTACACCTTC.

The chain joins TRBV30 to TRBJ2-5; 10 nucleotides match TRBD2. Germline loops: CDR1 GTSNPN, CDR2 SVGIG (reference sequence). This CDR3 comprises 16 residues. V shed 3 bases and J 7 bases; nucleotides not matched to a gene: 14. CDR3 protein: CAWRATRAGGLWTQYF. The CDR3 DNA sequence: TGTGCCTGGAGGGCAACAAGAGCGGGAGGGCTGTGGACCCAGTACTTC. The full variable domain, completed using reference TRBV30 and TRBJ2-5, is SQTIHQWPATLVQPVGSPLSLECTVEGTSNPNLYWYRQAAGRGLQLLFYSVGIGQISSEVPQNLSASRPQDRQFILSSKKLLLSDSGFYLCAWRATRAGGLWTQYFGPGTRLLVL.

The gene calls are TRBV30 and TRBJ2-1; unclear D gene. Germline V gives CDR1 GTSNPN, CDR2 SVGIG (reference sequence). V gave up 6 bases and J gave up 8 bases, with 20 bases separating them. This CDR3 spans 14 amino acids. The CDR3 here is CACLRRAPGYEQFF. The CDR3 bases are TGTGCCTGCCTCCGACGGGCCCCCGGATATGAGCAGTTCTTC.

The chain joins TRBV5-1 to TRBJ2-1, with 8 bases lining up with TRBD1. The CDR3 runs 15 residues. The V gene's germline CDR1 is SGHRS and CDR2 YFSETQ. The junction had 6 bases not matched to a gene; V was cut back by 4 bases and J by 3 bases. Here the CDR3 reads CASSPDRVYYNEQFF. Here the CDR3 DNA reads TGCGCCAGCAGCCCGGACAGGGTATACTACAATGAGCAGTTCTTC.

As concerns this clone: This CDR3 is also generated by other DNA sequences in the sample. The genes are TRBV5-4 and TRBJ2-7; D is unclear. Per germline, CDR1 SGHNT and CDR2 YYREEE (reference sequence). CDR3 length: 12 amino acids. Trimming took 5 bases from V and 1 from J, leaving 7 bases between them. The CDR3 loop is CASSFSSYEQYF. Here the CDR3 DNA reads TGTGCCAGCAGTTTCAGTTCCTACGAGCAGTACTTC.

This chain joins TRBV4-1 and TRBJ1-4, with 8 bases matching TRBD1. The CDR3 is 16 residues long. The germline V gene encodes CDR1 MGHRA and CDR2 YSYEKL. Germline trimming cut 7 bases from V and 8 bases from J; bases unmatched to any gene: 15. The CDR3 is CASTGTGFNNGEKLFF. DNA of the CDR3: TGCGCCAGCACCGGGACAGGTTTCAATAATGGAGAAAAACTGTTTTTT.

This chain connects TRBV11-2 to TRBJ2-7, with 8 positions matching TRBD1. Trimming at V came to 6 bases and at J to 0 bases, leaving 7 bases not matched to a gene. This CDR3 has 15 residues. Germline-derived CDR1 and CDR2 are SGHAT and FQNNGV. Here the CDR3 reads CASRVSGQASYEQYF. CDR3 DNA sequence: TGTGCCAGCAGGGTCTCGGGACAGGCCTCCTACGAGCAGTACTTC. The full variable domain, with the rest looked up from reference TRBV11-2 and TRBJ2-7, is EAGVAQSPRYKIIEKRQSVAFWCNPISGHATLYWYQQILGQGPKLLIQFQNNGVVDDSQLPKDRFSAERLKGVDSTLKIQPAKLEDSAVYLCASRVSGQASYEQYFGPGTRLTVT.

The CDR3 reads CASSYSRESNQPQHF. The DNA of the CDR3 is TGTGCCAGCAGTTACTCCAGGGAATCCAATCAGCCCCAGCATTTT. This chain uses TRBV6-5 with TRBJ1-5; D perhaps matches TRBD1 (5 bases). This CDR3 is 15 amino acids long. Germline loops: CDR1 MNHEY, CDR2 SVGAGI. V lost 0 bases and J 3 bases, leaving 9 bases between the germline ends.

The chain carries TRBV9 and TRBJ1-1; D is perhaps TRBD1 (5 bases). The germline V and J ends were trimmed by 4 bases and 2 bases, with 9 bases remaining between them. The CDR3 is 13 amino acids. The germline CDR1 and CDR2 sequences are SGDLS and YYNGEE. Here the CDR3 reads CASSSDRNTEAFF. The CDR3 DNA sequence: TGTGCCAGCAGCTCAGACAGAAACACTGAAGCTTTCTTT.

This chain joins TRBV2 and TRBJ2-7; 13 bases fit TRBD2. The CDR3 is made up of 15 amino acids. J lost 4 bases, V lost 6 bases, and 6 bases had no gene match. Germline CDR1 reads SNHLY; CDR2 reads FYNNEI. This CDR3 reads CASRETSGRRYEQYF. As DNA, the CDR3 is TGTGCCAGCAGGGAGACTAGCGGGAGGAGATACGAGCAGTACTTC.

The chain links TRBV28 to TRBJ2-7; 10 nucleotides align to TRBD2. CDR3 length: 22 residues. Germline V gene data show CDR1 as MDHEN and CDR2 as SYDVKM. The trim removed 3 bases at V and 0 bases at J, leaving 23 bases unmatched. CDR3 amino acids: CASSFPTPGGRELAGSSYEQYF. The CDR3 DNA sequence: TGTGCCAGCAGTTTTCCGACCCCCGGGGGACGGGAACTAGCGGGAAGCTCCTACGAGCAGTACTTC.

This chain joins TRBV7-3 and TRBJ1-1, with no clear D. V shed 6 bases and J shed 1 base, with 12 bases lying between them. CDR1 SGHTA and CDR2 FQGTGA come from the germline V gene. The CDR3 runs 14 residues. CDR3 coding DNA: TGTGCCAGCAGGTTCGCTGGGTCGAACACTGAAGCTTTCTTT. Its protein is CASRFAGSNTEAFF.

The chain has TRBV5-1 and TRBJ2-6; D not certain. This CDR3 region has 15 residues. Trimming pared 4 bases from V and 4 bases from J, leaving 12 bases between. Germline assignment: CDR1 SGHRS and CDR2 YFSETQ. The CDR3 DNA follows: TGCGCCAGCAGCGCGCGCCCGCTGGGGGCCAACGTCCTGACTTTC. It yields the protein CASSARPLGANVLTF.

The chain recombines TRBV28 with TRBJ2-2; tentative D call: TRBD2 (6 bases). Germline V gives CDR1 MDHEN, CDR2 SYDVKM. V lost 1 base and J 2 bases, leaving 14 bases between the germline ends. The CDR3 consists of 17 residues. CDR3 protein: CASSLLPGLLNTGELFF. CDR3 coding DNA: TGTGCCAGCAGTTTATTGCCGGGACTGTTAAACACCGGGGAGCTGTTTTTT.

This chain uses TRBV27 with TRBJ1-2; the match to TRBD1 covers 7 bases. Trimming at V came to 2 bases and at J to 4 bases, leaving 7 bases not matched to a gene. The germline gives CDR1 MNHEY, CDR2 SMNVEV (reference sequence). This CDR3 comprises 15 residues. CDR3: CASSLSGDSSYGYTF. As DNA, the CDR3 is TGTGCCAGCAGTTTAAGCGGGGACAGCTCCTATGGCTACACCTTC.

V gene TRBV2 combines with J gene TRBJ2-3; D remains ambiguous. Trimming took off 11 bases at V and 0 bases at J, with 12 bases between the two ends. CDR1 is SNHLY, CDR2 FYNNEI, per germline. This CDR3 region has 13 residues. This CDR3 reads CAEGTASTDTQYF. DNA of the CDR3: TGTGCCGAAGGTACAGCTAGCACAGATACGCAGTATTTT.

This chain links TRBV19 with TRBJ2-2; TRBD2 aligns across 8 bases. V was clipped by 7 bases and J by 6 bases; unmatched bases: 13. CDR3 length equals 16 residues. Germline values: CDR1 LNHDA, CDR2 SQIVND (reference sequence). The CDR3 loop is CASIPAGVFSAGELFF. CDR3 sequence (DNA): TGTGCCAGTATCCCAGCGGGGGTTTTTAGCGCCGGGGAGCTGTTTTTT.

This chain joins TRBV6-4 and TRBJ1-1; D unresolved. The CDR3 runs 13 residues. The germline V and J ends were trimmed by 4 bases and 7 bases, with 13 bases remaining between them. The germline V gene encodes CDR1 MRHNA and CDR2 SNTAGT. CDR3 sequence (DNA): TGTGCCAGCAGTGCCCACTCGGGTTATGAAGCTTTCTTT. It codes for CASSAHSGYEAFF.

The chain combines TRBV5-1 with TRBJ2-7, with D perhaps matching TRBD1 (5 bases). This CDR3 spans 18 amino acids. The V and J ends lost 3 bases and 3 bases respectively, with 25 bases between them. Germline-derived CDR1 and CDR2 are SGHRS and YFSETQ. CDR3 region: CASSSSKQGYDPYYEQYF. As DNA, the CDR3 is TGCGCCAGCAGCTCGAGCAAGCAGGGTTACGACCCCTACTACGAGCAGTACTTC.

The V and J genes are TRBV28 and TRBJ2-2; 8 nucleotides agree with TRBD2. In germline, CDR1 is MDHEN, CDR2 SYDVKM. This CDR3 has 16 residues. V trimming: 3 bases; J trimming: 3 bases; junction bases outside the gene matches: 6. Written as DNA, the CDR3 is TGTGCCAGCAGTTTCCCCCGGGAGGGCTACACCGGGGAGCTGTTTTTT. Protein sequence: CASSFPREGYTGELFF.

J is TRBJ2-5 and V is TRBV5-4, with D perhaps TRBD2 (5 bases). V gave up 4 bases and J gave up 5 bases, with 12 bases separating them. The germline CDR1 and CDR2 sequences are SGHNT and YYREEE (reference sequence). The CDR3 contains 13 residues. CDR3: CASSMEASETQYF. The CDR3 DNA is TGTGCCAGCAGCATGGAGGCTTCGGAGACCCAGTACTTC.

CDR3 bases: TGTGCCAGTAGTCAGTCCGGGGGCGTGCGATACGGCACTGAAGCTTTCTTT. Amino acid sequence: CASSQSGGVRYGTEAFF. The chain links TRBV19 to TRBJ1-1, with D possibly being TRBD1 (6 bases). Germline V lookup: CDR1 LNHDA, CDR2 SQIVND (reference sequence). The CDR3 has 17 amino acids. Trimming took 5 bases from V and 4 from J, leaving 23 bases between them. The full variable domain, its missing parts supplied by reference TRBV19 and TRBJ1-1, is DGGITQSPKYLFRKEGQNVTLSCEQNLNHDAMYWYRQDPGQGLRLIYYSQIVNDFQKGDIAEGYSVSREKKESFPLTVTSAQKNPTAFYLCASSQSGGVRYGTEAFFGQGTRLTVV.